This TCR beta chain is from a study of T-cell memory formation after mild COVID-19. About the research overall: TCR clusters were mostly confined to one donor each.

As regards this clonotype: No antigen is known for it.

TCRdb ran MiXCR on the 5' RACE reads and lists one entry per CDR3 protein. The sample lists around 110,000 distinct CDR3 sequences, around 15% seen once, with approximately 43% in the top ten. Study-wide results and limits: Day 37-peaking second-wave clones had unconfirmed SARS-CoV-2 specificity. Day 15 to 85 contracting clones showed balanced CD4/CD8; later expanders leaned CD4+.

Sequencing used PBMCs or a T cell subset sorted from them (not recorded which). The sequence was obtained from a man younger than 35 who had mild COVID-19 (a few samples of this study predate the infection). Cell type and time point are not known.

CDR3 sequence: CASSQDMTAGNTIYF. The CDR3 DNA reads TGTGCCAGCAGCCAAGATATGACAGCTGGAAACACCATATATTTT. The V call is TRBV3-1, the J call TRBJ1-3; D might be TRBD1 (5 bases). V was shortened by 0 bases and J by 2 bases, with 8 bases between the two germline ends. The CDR3 sequence is 15 residues long. CDR1 LGHDT and CDR2 YNNKEL come from the germline V gene (reference sequence).